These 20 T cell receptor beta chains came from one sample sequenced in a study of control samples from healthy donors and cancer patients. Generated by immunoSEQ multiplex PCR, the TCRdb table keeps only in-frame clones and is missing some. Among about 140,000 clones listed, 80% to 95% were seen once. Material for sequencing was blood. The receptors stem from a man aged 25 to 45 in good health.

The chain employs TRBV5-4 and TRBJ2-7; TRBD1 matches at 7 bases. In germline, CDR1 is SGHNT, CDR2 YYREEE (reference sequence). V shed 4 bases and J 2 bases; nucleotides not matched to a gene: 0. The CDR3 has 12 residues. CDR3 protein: CASSQGAYEQYF. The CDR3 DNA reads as TGTGCCAGCAGCCAGGGGGCCTACGAGCAGTACTTC.

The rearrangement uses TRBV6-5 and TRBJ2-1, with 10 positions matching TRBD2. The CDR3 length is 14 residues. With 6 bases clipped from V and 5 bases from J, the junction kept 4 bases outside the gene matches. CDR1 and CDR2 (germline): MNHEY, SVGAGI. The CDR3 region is CASRRTSGHNEQFF. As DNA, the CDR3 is TGTGCCAGCAGAAGGACTAGCGGTCACAATGAGCAGTTCTTC.

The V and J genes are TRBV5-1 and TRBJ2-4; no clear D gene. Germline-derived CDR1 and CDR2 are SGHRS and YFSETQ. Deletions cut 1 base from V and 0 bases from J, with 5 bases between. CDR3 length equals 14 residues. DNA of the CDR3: TGCGCCAGCAGCTTGAATGCAGCCAAAAACATTCAGTACTTC. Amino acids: CASSLNAAKNIQYF.

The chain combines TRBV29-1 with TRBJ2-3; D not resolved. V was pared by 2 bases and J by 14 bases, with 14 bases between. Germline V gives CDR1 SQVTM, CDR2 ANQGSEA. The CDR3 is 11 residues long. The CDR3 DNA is TGCAGCGTTGAAATGGGCGCTATGGGGTATTTT. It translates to CSVEMGAMGYF.

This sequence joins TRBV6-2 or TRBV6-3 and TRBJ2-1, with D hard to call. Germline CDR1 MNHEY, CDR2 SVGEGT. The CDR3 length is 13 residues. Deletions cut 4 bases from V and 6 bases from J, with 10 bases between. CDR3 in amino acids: CASSWFGSNEQFF. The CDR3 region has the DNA TGTGCCAGCAGTTGGTTTGGATCCAATGAGCAGTTCTTC.

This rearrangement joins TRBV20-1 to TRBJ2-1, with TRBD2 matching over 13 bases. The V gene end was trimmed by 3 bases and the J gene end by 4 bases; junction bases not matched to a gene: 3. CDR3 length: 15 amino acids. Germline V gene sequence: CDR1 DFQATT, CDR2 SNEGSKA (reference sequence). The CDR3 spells CSASKTSGRYNEQFF. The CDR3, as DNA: TGCAGTGCTAGTAAGACTAGCGGGAGGTACAATGAGCAGTTCTTC.

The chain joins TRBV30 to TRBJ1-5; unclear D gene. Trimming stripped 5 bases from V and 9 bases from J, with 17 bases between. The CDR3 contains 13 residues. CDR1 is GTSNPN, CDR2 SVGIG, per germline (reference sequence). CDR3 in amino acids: CAWSVTPGGPQHF. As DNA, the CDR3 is TGTGCCTGGTCAGTAACTCCCGGCGGGCCCCAGCATTTT.

CDR3 loop: CAISEVGGSYEQYF. The CDR3 bases are TGTGCCATCAGTGAAGTGGGGGGCTCCTACGAGCAGTACTTC. The gene calls are TRBV10-3 and TRBJ2-7; D may be TRBD2 (6 bases). The CDR3 spans 14 residues. Germline assignment: CDR1 ENHRY and CDR2 SYGVKD. Trimming stripped 3 bases from V and 0 bases from J, with 9 bases between.

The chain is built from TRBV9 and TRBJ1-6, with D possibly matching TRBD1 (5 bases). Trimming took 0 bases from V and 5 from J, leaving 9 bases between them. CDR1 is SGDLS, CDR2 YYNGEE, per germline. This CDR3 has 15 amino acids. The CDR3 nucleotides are TGTGCCAGCAGCGTAGAAGGGGAGAATAATTCACCCCTCCACTTT. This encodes CASSVEGENNSPLHF.

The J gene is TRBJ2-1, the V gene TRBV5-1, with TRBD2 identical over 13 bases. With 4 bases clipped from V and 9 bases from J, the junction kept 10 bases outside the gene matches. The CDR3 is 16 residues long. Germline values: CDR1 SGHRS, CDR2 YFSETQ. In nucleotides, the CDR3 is TGCGCCAGCAGCCCCGGACTAGCGGGAGAGTTAGGTGAGCAGTTCTTC. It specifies CASSPGLAGELGEQFF.

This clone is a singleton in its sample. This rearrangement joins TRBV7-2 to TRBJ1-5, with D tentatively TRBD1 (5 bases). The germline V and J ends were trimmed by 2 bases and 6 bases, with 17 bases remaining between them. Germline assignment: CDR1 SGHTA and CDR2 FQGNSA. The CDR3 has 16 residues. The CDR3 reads CASSLLSPGGGQPQHF. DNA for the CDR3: TGTGCCAGCAGCTTACTCTCCCCCGGTGGGGGTCAGCCCCAGCATTTT.

CDR3 nucleotides: TGTGCCTGGAGTCCACCGGGACAGGTCGTAAAACTGTTTTTT. Amino acids: CAWSPPGQVVKLFF. The chain recombines TRBV30 with TRBJ1-4; TRBD1 aligns across 8 bases. This CDR3 is built from 14 residues. CDR1 GTSNPN and CDR2 SVGIG come from the germline V gene (reference sequence). J gave up 10 bases and V 2 bases, and 9 bases lay outside the gene matches.

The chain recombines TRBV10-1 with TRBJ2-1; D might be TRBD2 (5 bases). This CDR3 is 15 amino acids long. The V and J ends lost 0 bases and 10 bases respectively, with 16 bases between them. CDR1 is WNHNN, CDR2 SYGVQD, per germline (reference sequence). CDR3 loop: CASSESTRGAGEQFF. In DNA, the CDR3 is TGCGCCAGCAGTGAGTCGACTCGGGGAGCAGGAGAGCAGTTCTTC.

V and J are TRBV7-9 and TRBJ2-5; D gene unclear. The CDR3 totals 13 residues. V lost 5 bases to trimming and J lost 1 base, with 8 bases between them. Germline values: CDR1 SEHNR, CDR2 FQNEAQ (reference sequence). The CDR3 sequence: CASSPRLQETQYF. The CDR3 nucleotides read TGTGCCAGCAGCCCTAGACTCCAAGAGACCCAGTACTTC. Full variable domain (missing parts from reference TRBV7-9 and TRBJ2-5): DTGVSQNPRHKITKRGQNVTFRCDPISEHNRLYWYRQTLGQGPEFLTYFQNEAQLEKSRLLSDRFSAERPKGSFSTLEIQRTEQGDSAMYLCASSPRLQETQYFGPGTRLLVL.

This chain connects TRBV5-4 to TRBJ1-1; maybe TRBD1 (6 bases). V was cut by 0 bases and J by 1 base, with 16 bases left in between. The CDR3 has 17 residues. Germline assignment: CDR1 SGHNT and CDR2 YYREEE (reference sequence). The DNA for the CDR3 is TGTGCCAGCAGCTTGGGAGGGGGGTTATCGGGGAACACTGAAGCTTTCTTT. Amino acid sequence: CASSLGGGLSGNTEAFF.

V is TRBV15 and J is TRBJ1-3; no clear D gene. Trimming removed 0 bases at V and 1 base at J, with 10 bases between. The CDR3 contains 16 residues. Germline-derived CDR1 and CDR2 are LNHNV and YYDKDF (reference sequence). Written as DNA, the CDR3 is TGTGCCACCAGCAGAGATAGTCCGGGGTCTGGAAACACCATATATTTT. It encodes CATSRDSPGSGNTIYF.

The CDR3 protein is CASSAGGFGNTIYF. The CDR3 DNA reads TGTGCCAGCAGTGCAGGGGGCTTTGGAAACACCATATATTTT. This chain connects TRBV3-1 (or the pseudogene TRBV3-2) to TRBJ1-3, with 8 nucleotides matching TRBD1. The CDR3 is made up of 14 amino acids. V was clipped by 6 bases and J by 3 bases; unmatched bases: 4. Germline V CDR1 and CDR2: LGHDT, YNNKEL (reference sequence).

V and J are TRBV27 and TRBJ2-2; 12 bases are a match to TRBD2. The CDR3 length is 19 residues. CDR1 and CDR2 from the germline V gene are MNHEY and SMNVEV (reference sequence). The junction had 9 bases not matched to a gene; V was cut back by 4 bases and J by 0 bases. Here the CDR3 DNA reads TGTGCCAGCAGTTGGATCACCGGGACTAGCGGGTCGAACACCGGGGAGCTGTTTTTT. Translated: CASSWITGTSGSNTGELFF.

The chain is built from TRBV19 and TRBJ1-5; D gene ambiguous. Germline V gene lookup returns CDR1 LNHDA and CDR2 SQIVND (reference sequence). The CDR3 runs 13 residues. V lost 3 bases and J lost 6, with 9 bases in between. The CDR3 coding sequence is TGTGCCAGTAGTATCCGCCAAAGTCAGCCCCAGCATTTT. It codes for CASSIRQSQPQHF.

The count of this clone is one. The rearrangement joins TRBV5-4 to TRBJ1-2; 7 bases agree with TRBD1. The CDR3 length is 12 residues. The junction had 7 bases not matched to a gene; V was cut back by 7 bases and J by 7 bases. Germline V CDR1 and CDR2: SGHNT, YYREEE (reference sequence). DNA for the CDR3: TGTGCCAGCGAAGGGGGCCGGGGTGGCTACACCTTC. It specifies CASEGGRGGYTF.